A selection of T cell receptor beta chains follows, all from one sample in a study of blood T cell repertoires in COVID-19. Sequencing was performed with immunoSEQ multiplex PCR; in TCRdb, only in-frame clones are kept and a portion is missing. Here the sample spans approximately 200,000 clones, 85% to 90% being singletons. Sequenced material: PBMCs or T cells enriched from blood (not recorded which). The origin of the receptors is a man younger than 45 who had recovered from COVID-19. Each CDR3 is given with its conserved first and last residue. Each record gives: clone size, D gene, J gene, V gene, CDR3 protein, CDR3 DNA. The D gene is left open where the match is weak. Clone size, where shown, is once, few, many, or a class for clones that have expanded.

abundance: .
d_gene: TRBD2
j_gene: TRBJ2-5
v_gene: TRBV4-1
CDR3aa: CASSQDRLAGGLRETQYF
CDR3nt: TGCGCCAGCAGCCAAGATCGCCTGGCGGGGGGACTCCGGGAGACCCAGTACTTC

abundance: .
d_gene: .
j_gene: TRBJ1-6
v_gene: TRBV24-1
CDR3aa: CATSETGTSPLHF
CDR3nt: TGTGCCACCAGTGAAACAGGGACTTCACCCCTCCACTTT

abundance: .
d_gene: TRBD1
j_gene: TRBJ1-2
v_gene: TRBV5-1
CDR3aa: CASSLGQGPSVGYTF
CDR3nt: TGCGCCAGCAGCTTGGGACAGGGTCCATCGGTTGGCTACACCTTC

abundance: .
d_gene: .
j_gene: TRBJ1-4
v_gene: TRBV30
CDR3aa: CAQRQLQKLFF
CDR3nt: TGTGCGCAAAGACAGCTCCAAAAACTGTTTTTT

abundance: .
d_gene: TRBD2
j_gene: TRBJ2-1
v_gene: TRBV5-1
CDR3aa: CASTTSGGEHEQFF
CDR3nt: TGCGCCAGTACTACTAGCGGGGGGGAACATGAGCAGTTCTTC

abundance: few
d_gene: .
j_gene: TRBJ1-2
v_gene: TRBV11-2
CDR3aa: CASSLRDLNGGYTF
CDR3nt: TGTGCCAGCAGCTTGAGGGATTTGAATGGTGGCTACACCTTC

abundance: .
d_gene: TRBD1
j_gene: TRBJ2-2
v_gene: TRBV6-5
CDR3aa: CASSYSTGGTGELFF
CDR3nt: TGTGCCAGCAGTTACTCGACAGGGGGCACCGGGGAGCTGTTTTTT

abundance: .
d_gene: TRBD1
j_gene: TRBJ2-2
v_gene: TRBV9
CDR3aa: CASSDRGDTGELFF
CDR3nt: TGTGCCAGCAGTGACAGGGGGGACACCGGGGAGCTGTTTTTT

abundance: once
d_gene: TRBD1
j_gene: TRBJ1-2
v_gene: TRBV11-2
CDR3aa: CASSSPGQGVQGDGYTF
CDR3nt: TGTGCCAGCAGCTCACCGGGACAGGGGGTCCAAGGAGACGGCTACACCTTC

abundance: .
d_gene: .
j_gene: TRBJ2-7
v_gene: TRBV5-4
CDR3aa: CASSLTSSYEQYF
CDR3nt: TGTGCCAGCAGTCTGACTAGCTCCTACGAGCAGTACTTC

abundance: .
d_gene: .
j_gene: TRBJ1-5
v_gene: TRBV3-1/TRBV3-2
CDR3aa: CASSQGSRDQPQHF
CDR3nt: TGTGCCAGCAGCCAAGGGAGCAGGGATCAGCCCCAGCATTTT

abundance: .
d_gene: TRBD2
j_gene: TRBJ2-1
v_gene: TRBV27
CDR3aa: CASSLRVAGGSYNEQFF
CDR3nt: TGTGCCAGCAGTTTAAGAGTAGCGGGAGGATCCTACAATGAGCAGTTCTTC

abundance: once
d_gene: .
j_gene: TRBJ2-7
v_gene: TRBV10-2
CDR3aa: CASTALYEQYF
CDR3nt: TGCGCCAGCACCGCGTTATACGAGCAGTACTTC

abundance: once
d_gene: .
j_gene: TRBJ2-5
v_gene: TRBV7-9
CDR3aa: CASSFWGEETQYF
CDR3nt: TGTGCCAGCAGCTTCTGGGGAGAAGAGACCCAGTACTTC

abundance: .
d_gene: .
j_gene: TRBJ2-3
v_gene: TRBV15
CDR3aa: CATSGVEVLVPQYF
CDR3nt: TGTGCCACCAGCGGCGTGGAGGTTTTGGTACCGCAGTATTTT

abundance: .
d_gene: .
j_gene: TRBJ2-1
v_gene: TRBV9
CDR3aa: CASTTGTSWNEQFF
CDR3nt: TGTGCCAGCACCACAGGGACCTCCTGGAATGAGCAGTTCTTC

abundance: .
d_gene: .
j_gene: TRBJ1-2
v_gene: TRBV28
CDR3aa: CASNQDYGYTF
CDR3nt: TGTGCCAGCAACCAGGACTATGGCTACACCTTC

abundance: .
d_gene: .
j_gene: TRBJ1-3
v_gene: TRBV6-5
CDR3aa: CASRGAGAGGNTIYF
CDR3nt: TGTGCCAGCAGAGGCGCCGGGGCGGGAGGAAACACCATATATTTT

abundance: .
d_gene: TRBD2
j_gene: TRBJ2-1
v_gene: TRBV7-9
CDR3aa: CASSLATSGNEQFF
CDR3nt: TGTGCCAGCAGCTTAGCTACTAGCGGCAATGAGCAGTTCTTC

abundance: once
d_gene: TRBD1
j_gene: TRBJ2-5
v_gene: TRBV7-2
CDR3aa: CASSELGTGEETQYF
CDR3nt: TGTGCCAGCAGCGAACTCGGGACAGGGGAAGAGACCCAGTACTTC

abundance: .
d_gene: .
j_gene: TRBJ1-4
v_gene: TRBV4-3
CDR3aa: CASRRRAATNEKLFF
CDR3nt: TGCGCCAGCAGAAGGAGGGCAGCAACTAATGAAAAACTGTTTTTT

abundance: .
d_gene: TRBD1
j_gene: TRBJ1-6
v_gene: TRBV2
CDR3aa: CASRRQGANSPLHF
CDR3nt: TGTGCCAGCAGAAGACAGGGGGCGAATTCACCCCTCCACTTT

abundance: .
d_gene: TRBD2
j_gene: TRBJ2-3
v_gene: TRBV4-1
CDR3aa: CASSQSSSGGYTDTQYF
CDR3nt: TGCGCCAGCAGCCAAAGCTCTAGCGGGGGGTACACAGATACGCAGTATTTT

abundance: once
d_gene: TRBD1
j_gene: TRBJ2-3
v_gene: TRBV18
CDR3aa: CASSPLRTGGDTQYF
CDR3nt: TGTGCCAGCTCACCACTTCGGACAGGGGGAGATACGCAGTATTTT

abundance: few
d_gene: .
j_gene: TRBJ1-3
v_gene: TRBV10-3
CDR3aa: CAISVAPQGHSGNTIYF
CDR3nt: TGTGCCATCAGTGTCGCACCACAGGGACACTCTGGAAACACCATATATTTT

abundance: .
d_gene: .
j_gene: TRBJ2-2
v_gene: TRBV6-2/TRBV6-3
CDR3aa: CASSRNTGELFF
CDR3nt: TGTGCCAGCAGTCGGAACACCGGGGAGCTGTTTTTT

abundance: .
d_gene: .
j_gene: TRBJ2-3
v_gene: TRBV2
CDR3aa: CASSGRRDTDTQYF
CDR3nt: TGTGCCAGCAGTGGTCGGCGGGACACAGATACGCAGTATTTT

abundance: .
d_gene: .
j_gene: TRBJ1-3
v_gene: TRBV7-8
CDR3aa: CASSFSQWQGRGNTIYF
CDR3nt: TGTGCCAGCAGCTTCAGTCAATGGCAGGGAAGAGGAAACACCATATATTTT

abundance: .
d_gene: .
j_gene: TRBJ1-2
v_gene: TRBV14
CDR3aa: CASSPLGGANYGYTF
CDR3nt: TGTGCCAGCAGCCCTCTCGGGGGGGCTAACTATGGCTACACCTTC

abundance: .
d_gene: TRBD2
j_gene: TRBJ2-1
v_gene: TRBV11-2
CDR3aa: CASSPGGGLYNEQFF
CDR3nt: TGTGCCAGCAGCCCAGGCGGGGGGCTATACAATGAGCAGTTCTTC